This T cell receptor beta chain was recovered during a study of Ad26.COV2.S vaccination and SARS-CoV-2 variants. TCRdb's table, derived via immunoSEQ multiplex PCR, lists solely in-frame clones and lacks some. The sample holds 300,000 to 400,000 clones, roughly nine tenths seen once. Germline CDR1 reads SNHLY; CDR2 reads FYNNEI. V lost 7 bases, J lost 8 bases, and 8 bases stayed unmatched. The CDR3 extends over 14 amino acids. Treatment specified: some 20 received Ad26.COV2.S at low or high dose, single or two shots; about five received placebo; per-sample allocation not given. Sampling was done on day 63 after the first vaccine or placebo injection.

The sequences come from peripheral blood, collected in a trial of Ad26.COV2.S vaccine versus placebo. The J gene is TRBJ1-4, the V gene TRBV2, with 9 positions matching TRBD1. This sequence originates from a person aged 18-60 years who received the Ad26.COV2.S COVID-19 vaccine or a placebo. The CDR3 is CASILQGAGEKLFF. The CDR3 DNA follows: TGTGCCAGCATCTTACAGGGGGCGGGAGAAAAACTGTTTTTT.